The clone carrying this TCR beta chain was counted a single time. Its target is not known. In germline, CDR1 is GTSNPN, CDR2 SVGIG (reference sequence). Trimming pared 3 bases from V and 2 bases from J, leaving 15 bases between. There are 15 residues in the CDR3. This entry is derived from a study of resident and recirculating memory T cells in vitiligo. As for the study in general: Shave-biopsy epidermis from lesional and nonlesional skin was sequenced alongside PBMCs.

No patient showed confetti depigmentation, a clinical sign of active disease. TCRdb's table, derived via immunoSEQ multiplex PCR, lists solely in-frame clones and lacks some. The sample comprises fewer than 80,000 clones, roughly 92% of which are singletons, and around 4.7% rests with the top ten. Study-wide results and caveats: Clonality differed among vitiligo lesions, with no unique dominant clone.

Specimen: blood. This clonotype was obtained from a male donor with vitiligo. V gene TRBV30 combines with J gene TRBJ2-3; D is perhaps TRBD2 (6 bases). The CDR3 coding sequence is TGTGCCTGGAGCCCCGGGGGACGATCCACAGATACGCAGTATTTT. Translated, it gives CAWSPGGRSTDTQYF. Full variable domain (remainder filled in from reference TRBV30 and TRBJ2-3): SQTIHQWPATLVQPVGSPLSLECTVEGTSNPNLYWYRQAAGRGLQLLFYSVGIGQISSEVPQNLSASRPQDRQFILSSKKLLLSDSGFYLCAWSPGGRSTDTQYFGPGTRLTVL.